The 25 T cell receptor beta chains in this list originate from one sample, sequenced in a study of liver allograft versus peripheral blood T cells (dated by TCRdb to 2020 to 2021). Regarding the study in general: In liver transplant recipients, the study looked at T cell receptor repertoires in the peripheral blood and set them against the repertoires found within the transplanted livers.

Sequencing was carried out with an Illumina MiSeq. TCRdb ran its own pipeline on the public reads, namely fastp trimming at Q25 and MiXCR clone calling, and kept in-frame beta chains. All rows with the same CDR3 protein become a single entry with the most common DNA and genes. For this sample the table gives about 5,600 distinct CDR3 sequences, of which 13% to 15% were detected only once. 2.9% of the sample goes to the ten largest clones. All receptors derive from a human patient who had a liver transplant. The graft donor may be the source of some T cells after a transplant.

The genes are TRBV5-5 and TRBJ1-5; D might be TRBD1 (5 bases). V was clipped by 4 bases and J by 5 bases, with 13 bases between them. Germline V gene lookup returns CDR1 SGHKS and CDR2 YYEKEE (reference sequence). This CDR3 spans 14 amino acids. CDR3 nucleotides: TGTGCCAGCAGCCTGGGTGGAGGGGATCAGCCCCAGCATTTT. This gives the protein CASSLGGGDQPQHF.

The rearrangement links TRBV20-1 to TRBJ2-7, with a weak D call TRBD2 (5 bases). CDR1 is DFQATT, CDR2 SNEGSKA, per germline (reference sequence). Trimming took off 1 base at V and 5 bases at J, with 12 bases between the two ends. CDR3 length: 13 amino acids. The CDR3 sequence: CSARGGLWDEQYF. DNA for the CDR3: TGCAGTGCTAGAGGAGGACTTTGGGACGAGCAGTACTTC.

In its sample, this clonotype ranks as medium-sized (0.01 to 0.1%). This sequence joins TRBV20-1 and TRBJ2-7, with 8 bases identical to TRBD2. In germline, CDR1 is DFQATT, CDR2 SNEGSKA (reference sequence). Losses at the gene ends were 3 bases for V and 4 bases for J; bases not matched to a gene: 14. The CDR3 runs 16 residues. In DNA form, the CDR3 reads TGCAGTGCTAGTAAAACATTGGGGAGCGGGAGTTACGAGCAGTACTTC. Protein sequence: CSASKTLGSGSYEQYF.

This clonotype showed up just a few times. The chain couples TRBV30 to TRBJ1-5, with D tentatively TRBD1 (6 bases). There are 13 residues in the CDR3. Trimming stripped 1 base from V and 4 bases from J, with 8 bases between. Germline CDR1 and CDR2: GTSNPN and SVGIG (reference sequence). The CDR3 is CAWSAQGNQPQHF. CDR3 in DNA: TGTGCCTGGAGTGCCCAGGGGAATCAGCCCCAGCATTTT.

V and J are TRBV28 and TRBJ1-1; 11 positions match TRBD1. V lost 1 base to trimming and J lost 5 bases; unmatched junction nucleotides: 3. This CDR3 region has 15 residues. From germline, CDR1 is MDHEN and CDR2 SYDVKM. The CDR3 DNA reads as TGTGCCAGCAGTTTATCCGGGACAGGGGGGACTGAAGCTTTCTTT. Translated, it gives CASSLSGTGGTEAFF.

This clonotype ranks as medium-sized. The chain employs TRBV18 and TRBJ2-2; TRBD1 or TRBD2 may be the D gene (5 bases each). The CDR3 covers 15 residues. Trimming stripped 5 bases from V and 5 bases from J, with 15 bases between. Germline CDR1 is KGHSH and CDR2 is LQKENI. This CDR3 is CASSSSTGTTGELFF. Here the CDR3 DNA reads TGTGCCAGCTCAAGCTCAACCGGGACGACCGGGGAGCTGTTTTTT. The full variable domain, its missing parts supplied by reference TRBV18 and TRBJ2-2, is NAGVMQNPRHLVRRRGQEARLRCSPMKGHSHVYWYRQLPEEGLKFMVYLQKENIIDESGMPKERFSAEFPKEGPSILRIQQVVRGDSAAYFCASSSSTGTTGELFFGEGSRLTVL.

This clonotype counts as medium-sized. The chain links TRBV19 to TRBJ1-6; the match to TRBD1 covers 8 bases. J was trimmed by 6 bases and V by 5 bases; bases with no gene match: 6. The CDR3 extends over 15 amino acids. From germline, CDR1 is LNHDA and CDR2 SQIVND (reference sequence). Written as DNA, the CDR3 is TGTGCCAGTAGTGGCGGACAGGGCAGTAATTCACCCCTCCACTTT. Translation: CASSGGQGSNSPLHF.

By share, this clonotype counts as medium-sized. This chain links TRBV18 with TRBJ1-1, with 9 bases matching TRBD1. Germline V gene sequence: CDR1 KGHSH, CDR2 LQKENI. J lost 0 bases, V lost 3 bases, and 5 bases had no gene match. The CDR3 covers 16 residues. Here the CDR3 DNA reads TGTGCCAGCTCACCGAGGACAGGGGAAATGAACACTGAAGCTTTCTTT. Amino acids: CASSPRTGEMNTEAFF.

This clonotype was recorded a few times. The CDR3 nucleotides are TGTGCCAGCACAGGCAGTACCTACGAGCAGTACTTC. Its protein product is CASTGSTYEQYF. The chain has TRBV28 and TRBJ2-7; D unresolved. Trimming shortened V by 7 bases and J by 2 bases, and 9 bases separated the two germline ends. Germline CDR1 and CDR2: MDHEN and SYDVKM. The CDR3 covers 12 residues.

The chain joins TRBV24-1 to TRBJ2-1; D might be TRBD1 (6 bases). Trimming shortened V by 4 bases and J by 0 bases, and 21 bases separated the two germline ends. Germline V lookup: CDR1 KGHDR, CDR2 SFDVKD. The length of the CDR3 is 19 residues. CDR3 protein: CATSDPAITGSRSYNEQFF. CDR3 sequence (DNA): TGTGCCACCAGTGACCCAGCTATTACAGGGAGCCGCTCCTACAATGAGCAGTTCTTC.

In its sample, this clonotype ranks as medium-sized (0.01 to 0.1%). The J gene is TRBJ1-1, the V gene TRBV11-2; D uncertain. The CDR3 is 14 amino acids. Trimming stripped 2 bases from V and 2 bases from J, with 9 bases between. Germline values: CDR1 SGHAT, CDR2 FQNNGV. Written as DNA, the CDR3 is TGTGCCAGCAGCTTAAACTTTCTTAACACTGAAGCTTTCTTT. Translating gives CASSLNFLNTEAFF.

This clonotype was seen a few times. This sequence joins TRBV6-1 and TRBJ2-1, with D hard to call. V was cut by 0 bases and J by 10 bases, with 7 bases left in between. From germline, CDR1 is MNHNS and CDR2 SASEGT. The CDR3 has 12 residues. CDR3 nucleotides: TGTGCCAGCAGTGAAGCCCCGAGGGAGCAGTTCTTC. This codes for CASSEAPREQFF.

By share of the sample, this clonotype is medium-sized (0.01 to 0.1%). DNA of the CDR3: TGTGCCATCAGTGAGTCGCTCACCTCTGGAAACACCATATATTTT. Translated: CAISESLTSGNTIYF. The V call is TRBV10-3, the J call TRBJ1-3; unclear D gene. The CDR3 is made up of 15 amino acids. Germline V gene lookup returns CDR1 ENHRY and CDR2 SYGVKD. Between the trimmed V and J ends, which lost 0 bases and 0 bases, there was a span of 6 bases.

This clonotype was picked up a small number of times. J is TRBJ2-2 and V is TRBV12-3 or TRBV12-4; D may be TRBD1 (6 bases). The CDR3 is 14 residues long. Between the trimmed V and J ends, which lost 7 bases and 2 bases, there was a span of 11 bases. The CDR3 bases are TGTGCCAGCACCTGGGACACCAACACCGGGGAGCTGTTTTTT. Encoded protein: CASTWDTNTGELFF.

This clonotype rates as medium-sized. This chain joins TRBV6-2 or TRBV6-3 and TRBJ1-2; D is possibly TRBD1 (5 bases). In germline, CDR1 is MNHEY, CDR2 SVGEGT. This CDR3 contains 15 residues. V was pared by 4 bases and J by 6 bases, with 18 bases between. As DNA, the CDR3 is TGTGCCAGCAGTTCTACCGGGCCCTCAGGGAATGGCTACACCTTC. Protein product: CASSSTGPSGNGYTF.

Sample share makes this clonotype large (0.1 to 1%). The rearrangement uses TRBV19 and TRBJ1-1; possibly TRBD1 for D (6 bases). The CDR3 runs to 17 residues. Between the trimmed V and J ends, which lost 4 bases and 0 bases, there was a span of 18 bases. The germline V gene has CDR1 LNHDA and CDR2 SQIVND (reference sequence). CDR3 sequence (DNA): TGTGCCAGTAGTAGGCCTCCTCGGGGGGGCGTGAACACTGAAGCTTTCTTT. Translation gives CASSRPPRGGVNTEAFF. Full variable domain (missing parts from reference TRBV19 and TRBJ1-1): DGGITQSPKYLFRKEGQNVTLSCEQNLNHDAMYWYRQDPGQGLRLIYYSQIVNDFQKGDIAEGYSVSREKKESFPLTVTSAQKNPTAFYLCASSRPPRGGVNTEAFFGQGTRLTVV.

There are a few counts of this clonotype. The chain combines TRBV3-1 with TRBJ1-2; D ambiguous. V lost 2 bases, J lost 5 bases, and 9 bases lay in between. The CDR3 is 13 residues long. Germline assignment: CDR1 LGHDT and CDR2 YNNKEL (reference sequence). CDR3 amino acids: CASSQFLGYGYTF. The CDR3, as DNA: TGTGCCAGCAGCCAATTTCTAGGTTATGGCTACACCTTC. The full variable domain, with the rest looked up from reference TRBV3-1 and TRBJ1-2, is DTAVSQTPKYLVTQMGNDKSIKCEQNLGHDTMYWYKQDSKKFLKIMFSYNNKELIINETVPNRFSPKSPDKAHLNLHINSLELGDSAVYFCASSQFLGYGYTFGSGTRLTVV.

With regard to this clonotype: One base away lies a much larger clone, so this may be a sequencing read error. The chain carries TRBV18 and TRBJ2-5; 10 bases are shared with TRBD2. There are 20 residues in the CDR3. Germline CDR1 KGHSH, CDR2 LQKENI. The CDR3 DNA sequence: TGTGCCGGCTCACCAGCTACCGGGACTAGCGATTGGGCGAGACAAGAGACCCAGTACTTC. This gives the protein CAGSPATGTSDWARQETQYF.

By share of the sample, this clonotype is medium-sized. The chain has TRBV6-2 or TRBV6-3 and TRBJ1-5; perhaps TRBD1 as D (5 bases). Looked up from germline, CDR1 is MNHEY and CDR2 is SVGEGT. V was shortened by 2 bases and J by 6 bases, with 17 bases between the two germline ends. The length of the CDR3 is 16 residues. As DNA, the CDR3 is TGTGCCAGCAGTTACACAGGCTCCCGGCTCGGTCAGCCCCAGCATTTT. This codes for CASSYTGSRLGQPQHF.

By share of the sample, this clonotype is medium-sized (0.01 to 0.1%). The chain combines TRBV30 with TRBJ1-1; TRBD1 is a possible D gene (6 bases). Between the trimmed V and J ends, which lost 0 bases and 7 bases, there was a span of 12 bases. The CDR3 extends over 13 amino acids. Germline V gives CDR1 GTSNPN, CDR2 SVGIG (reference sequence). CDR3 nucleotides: TGTGCCTGGAGTGTACGTCGACAGGTTGAAGCTTTCTTT. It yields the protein CAWSVRRQVEAFF.

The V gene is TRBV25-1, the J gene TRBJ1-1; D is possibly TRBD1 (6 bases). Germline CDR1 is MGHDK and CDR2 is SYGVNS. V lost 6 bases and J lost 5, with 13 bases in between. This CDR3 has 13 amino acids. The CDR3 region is CASRGGGSTEAFF. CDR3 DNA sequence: TGTGCCAGCAGAGGAGGGGGGAGTACTGAAGCTTTCTTT.

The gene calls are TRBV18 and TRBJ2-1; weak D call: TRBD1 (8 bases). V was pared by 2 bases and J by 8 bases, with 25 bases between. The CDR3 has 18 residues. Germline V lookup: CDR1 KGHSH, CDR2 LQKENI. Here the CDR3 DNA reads TGTGCCAGCTCACCAACAGCCAGGGGGCTCGGGGGGAGCGATGAGCAGTTCTTC. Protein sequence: CASSPTARGLGGSDEQFF.

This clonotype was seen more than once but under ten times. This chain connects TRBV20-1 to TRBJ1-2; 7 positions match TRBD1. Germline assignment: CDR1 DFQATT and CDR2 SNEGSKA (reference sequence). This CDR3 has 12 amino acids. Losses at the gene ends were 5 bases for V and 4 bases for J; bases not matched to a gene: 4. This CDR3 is CSASRTGYGYTF. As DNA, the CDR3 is TGCAGTGCTTCGAGGACAGGCTATGGCTACACCTTC.

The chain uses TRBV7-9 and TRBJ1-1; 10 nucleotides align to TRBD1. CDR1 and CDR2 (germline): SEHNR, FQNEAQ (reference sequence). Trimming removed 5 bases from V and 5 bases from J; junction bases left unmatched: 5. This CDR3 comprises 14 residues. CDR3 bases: TGTGCCAGCAGCCCAGGGACAGGGGAAACTGAAGCTTTCTTT. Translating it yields CASSPGTGETEAFF.

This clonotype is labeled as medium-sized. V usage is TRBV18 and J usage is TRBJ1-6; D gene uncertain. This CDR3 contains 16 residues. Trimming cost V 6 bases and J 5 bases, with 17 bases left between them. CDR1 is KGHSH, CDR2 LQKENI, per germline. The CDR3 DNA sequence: TGTGCCAGCTCGCCTACCTCTTCTGGGAATAATTCACCCCTCCACTTT. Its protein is CASSPTSSGNNSPLHF.